The sequence of this T cell receptor (beta chain) was determined in a study of cytomegalovirus exposure and HLA in healthy donors. The PCR was carried out with 60 Vbeta primers and 13 Jbeta primers. Data came from immunoSEQ multiplex PCR; TCRdb stores just in-frame clones and leaves some out. The sample has about 210,000 clones, around 78% seen once. To note about this clone: Its specificity is not known.

After removal of 2 bases from V and 1 base from J, the junction contained 8 bases not matched to a gene. The CDR3 runs to 18 residues. Germline lookup yields CDR1 MDHEN and CDR2 SYDVKM. The study's findings and limits: In a later analysis, CMV-associated beta chains were mostly HLA-associated, it appeared.

This clonotype was sampled from a woman in her 30s in good health and CMV-seropositive. Sequenced sample: PBMCs. The gene calls are TRBV28 and TRBJ1-3; 10 nucleotides line up with TRBD1. The CDR3 DNA follows: TGTGCCAGCAGTTTAGTGGGACAGGGGAGCTGGTCTGGAAACACCATATATTTT. The encoded protein is CASSLVGQGSWSGNTIYF.